This passage covers 28 T cell receptor beta chains from one sample sequenced in a study of blood T cells in healthy people across ages. A J-beta primer mix and a sample-barcoded 5' primer were used in a second PCR of about 7 to 12 cycles. TCRdb itself ran the 5' RACE reads through MiXCR, one entry per CDR3 protein. The sample includes fewer than 800,000 distinct CDR3 sequences, about 32% of them seen just once. Input material: blood. The receptors shown here come from a woman aged 80 or older in good health.

The rearrangement joins TRBV2 to TRBJ2-1; D uncertain. Trimming removed 3 bases from V and 7 bases from J, with 16 bases in between. CDR1 is SNHLY and CDR2 is FYNNEI in the germline V gene. The CDR3 has 15 residues. The CDR3 here is CASSEVGLGLNEQFF. CDR3 DNA: TGTGCCAGCAGTGAGGTGGGCCTTGGGTTAAATGAGCAGTTCTTC.

Ten or more counts support this clonotype. CDR3 in amino acids: CASSPTTDPNGYTF. DNA of the CDR3: TGTGCCAGCAGCCCAACGACAGACCCTAATGGCTACACCTTC. V usage is TRBV21-1 and J usage is TRBJ1-2; the table's D call of TRBD1 was not tested on the DNA. TRBV21-1 is assigned pseudogene status. CDR3 length equals 14 residues.

This clonotype has only a few counts. The genes are TRBV29-1 and TRBJ1-1; a possible D gene is TRBD1 (5 bases). V was pared by 6 bases and J by 2 bases, with 10 bases between. Germline V gene lookup returns CDR1 SQVTM and CDR2 ANQGSEA. The CDR3 is made up of 12 amino acids. CDR3 in amino acids: CSVRTTNTEAFF. The CDR3, as DNA: TGCAGCGTCCGGACAACCAACACTGAAGCTTTCTTT.

This clonotype was seen ten or more times. One base away lies a much larger clone, so this may be a sequencing read error. The chain employs TRBV29-1 and TRBJ2-1; the match to TRBD2 covers 7 bases. CDR3 length equals 15 residues. The germline V gene encodes CDR1 SQVTM and CDR2 ANQGSEA. The ends lost 4 bases at V and 7 bases at J; junction bases unmatched: 13. CDR3 DNA: TGCAGCGTTGCAATTGGCGGGGGAGTCAGAAATGAGCAGTTCTTC. Its protein is CSVAIGGGVRNEQFF.

This clonotype was seen only once. The gene calls are TRBV5-1 and TRBJ1-1, with D perhaps TRBD1 (6 bases). Germline values: CDR1 SGHRS, CDR2 YFSETQ. V dropped 3 bases and J dropped 1 base, with 13 bases sitting between them. The CDR3 contains 15 residues. As DNA, the CDR3 is TGCGCCAGCAGCTATTCTGGGGGCTCGAACACTGAAGCTTTCTTT. Its translation: CASSYSGGSNTEAFF.

This clonotype was counted at least ten times. This chain uses TRBV5-5 with TRBJ2-3, with TRBD1 matching 10 bases. The CDR3 contains 16 residues. The J segment lost 3 bases and the V segment lost 0 bases, leaving 4 bases of the junction unmatched. Germline V gene data show CDR1 as SGHKS and CDR2 as YYEKEE (reference sequence). CDR3: CASSLDRDRGTDTQYF. The CDR3 region has the DNA TGTGCCAGCAGCTTGGACCGGGACAGGGGAACAGATACGCAGTATTTT.

This clonotype was seen a few times. V is TRBV2 and J is TRBJ2-4, with 7 bases that match TRBD1. V dropped 3 bases and J dropped 1; count of bases not matched to a gene: 3. The germline V gene encodes CDR1 SNHLY and CDR2 FYNNEI. This CDR3 comprises 15 residues. Here the CDR3 DNA reads TGTGCCAGCAGTGACCCGGGACAGGCCAAAAACATTCAGTACTTC. Translating it yields CASSDPGQAKNIQYF.

Note on this clonotype: A single base separates this from a much larger clone, so it may be a read error. This sequence joins TRBV5-1 and TRBJ2-5; D not resolved. Between the trimmed V and J ends, which lost 3 bases and 2 bases, there was a span of 11 bases. The CDR3 is 14 residues long. Germline V gene sequence: CDR1 SGHRS, CDR2 YFSETQ. The CDR3 DNA reads TGCGCCAGCAGCTGGGATCTTGATCAAGAGACCCAGTACTTC. Its protein product is CASSWDLDQETQYF.

This clonotype was found many times. J is TRBJ2-7 and V is TRBV5-1; 8 bases agree with TRBD1. After removal of 2 bases from V and 1 base from J, the junction contained 8 bases not matched to a gene. From germline, CDR1 is SGHRS and CDR2 YFSETQ. The CDR3 consists of 16 residues. The CDR3 protein is CASSFTRDRFSYEQYF. The CDR3 DNA is TGCGCCAGCAGCTTCACCCGGGACAGGTTTTCCTACGAGCAGTACTTC.

This clonotype came up a few times. The J gene is TRBJ2-5, the V gene TRBV12-3 or TRBV12-4; D is perhaps TRBD2 (5 bases). The V end was cut by 6 bases, the J end by 3 bases, with 11 bases between. This CDR3 is built from 13 residues. CDR3 sequence: CASSLTRKETQYF. CDR3 nucleotides: TGTGCCAGCAGCCTTACTAGGAAAGAGACCCAGTACTTC.

This clonotype has just a few counts. A much larger clone is a single base away; this may be a read error. This chain joins TRBV29-1 and TRBJ1-2; D remains ambiguous. The CDR3 runs 14 residues. Germline V gene sequence: CDR1 SQVTM, CDR2 ANQGSEA. This CDR3 reads CSVPVPHANYGHTF. The CDR3 region has the DNA TGCAGCGTTCCAGTTCCCCATGCTAACTATGGCCACACCTTC.

This clonotype was picked up many times. V and J are TRBV2 and TRBJ2-1, with 7 positions matching TRBD2. There are 13 residues in the CDR3. Germline CDR1 is SNHLY and CDR2 is FYNNEI. V shed 6 bases, J shed 8 bases, and the junction held 7 bases outside the gene matches. The CDR3 region is CASRGRGRDEQFF. The CDR3 coding sequence is TGTGCCAGCAGGGGGCGGGGGAGGGATGAGCAGTTCTTC. Using reference TRBV2 and TRBJ2-1 for the parts outside the CDR3, the full variable domain is EPEVTQTPSHQVTQMGQEVILRCVPISNHLYFYWYRQILGQKVEFLVSFYNNEISEKSEIFDDQFSVERPDGSNFTLKIRSTKLEDSAMYFCASRGRGRDEQFFGPGTRLTVL.

This clonotype was seen ten or more times. This chain uses TRBV29-1 with TRBJ2-1, with 9 bases lining up with TRBD2. Germline V gives CDR1 SQVTM, CDR2 ANQGSEA. The CDR3 is 15 amino acids. Trimming removed 6 bases from V and 5 bases from J; junction bases left unmatched: 11. CDR3 loop: CSVAFGGGANNEQFF. Here the CDR3 DNA reads TGCAGCGTGGCTTTCGGCGGGGGGGCGAACAATGAGCAGTTCTTC.

This clonotype appeared once. This clone may be a read error of a much larger clone one base away. V and J are TRBV6-5 and TRBJ2-2, with 9 bases identical to TRBD1. The CDR3 consists of 14 residues. Germline CDR1 is MNHEY and CDR2 is SVGAGI. DNA of the CDR3: TGTGCCAGCAAGGGGACAGGGCGCACCGGGGAGCGGTTTTTT. Protein product: CASKGTGRTGERFF.

The sample holds many counts of this clonotype. The chain employs TRBV6-5 and TRBJ2-3; D may correspond to TRBD1 or TRBD2 (5 bases each). The CDR3 is made up of 14 amino acids. V lost 8 bases, J lost 2 bases, and 14 bases lay in between. Per the germline V gene, CDR1 is MNHEY and CDR2 is SVGAGI. The CDR3 DNA reads TGTGCCAGCTCCTCGGGGACCGCCACAGATACGCAGTATTTT. It specifies CASSSGTATDTQYF.

The table lists this clonotype with many counts. The chain carries TRBV4-3 and TRBJ2-1, with D uncertain. The CDR3 runs to 14 residues. Trimming removed 1 base from V and 4 bases from J, with 8 bases in between. Germline V gene sequence: CDR1 LGHNA, CDR2 YSLEER. The CDR3 sequence: CASSQGAEYNEQFF. The CDR3 DNA sequence: TGCGCCAGCAGCCAAGGGGCAGAATACAATGAGCAGTTCTTC.

In the case of this clonotype: Just one base apart from a much larger clone, this may be a read error. The V gene is TRBV27, the J gene TRBJ2-3, with 8 bases identical to TRBD2. Germline lookup yields CDR1 MNHEY and CDR2 SMNVEV (reference sequence). There are 15 residues in the CDR3. The J segment lost 4 bases and the V segment lost 7 bases, leaving 10 bases of the junction unmatched. CDR3 sequence reads: CASTSPGGNADTQYF. CDR3 nucleotide sequence: TGTGCCAGCACTAGTCCGGGGGGGAACGCAGATACGCAGTATTTT.

This clonotype occurred many times. The V call is TRBV6-6, the J call TRBJ1-2; D gene ambiguous. CDR3 length: 13 amino acids. Between the trimmed V and J ends, which lost 6 bases and 1 base, there was a span of 9 bases. Germline-derived CDR1 and CDR2 are MNHNY and SVGAGI (reference sequence). The CDR3 region has the DNA TGTGCCAGCAGCGCTGGGTTTAACTATGGCTACACCTTC. Protein sequence: CASSAGFNYGYTF.

On this clonotype: Relative to the germline gene, one junction end is altered; a read error may explain this. V gene TRBV2 combines with J gene TRBJ1-1; maybe TRBD1 (6 bases). The V gene's germline CDR1 is SNHLY and CDR2 FYNNEI. CDR3 length: 14 amino acids. The CDR3 bases are TGTGCCAGCAACTCTGGGACACAGAACACTGTAGCTTTCTTT. It specifies CASNSGTQNTVAFF.

This clonotype was counted only a few times. The chain is built from TRBV7-2 and TRBJ2-2; 10 bases match TRBD1. The CDR3 has 15 amino acids. Trimming took 5 bases from V and 5 from J; bases not matched to a gene: 5. CDR1 SGHTA and CDR2 FQGNSA come from the germline V gene. Here the CDR3 DNA reads TGTGCCAGCAGCCTGGGACAGGGGAGTACCGGGGAGCTGTTTTTT. Amino acid sequence: CASSLGQGSTGELFF.

This clonotype was seen more than once but under ten times. A clone one base away is much larger, so this may be a read error. As DNA, the CDR3 is TGTACCAGCAGCCTAAACGACAGGGCGGGCTACGAGCAGTACTTC. It is translated as CTSSLNDRAGYEQYF. The V call is TRBV9, the J call TRBJ2-7; 7 positions agree with TRBD1. CDR1 SGDLS and CDR2 YYNGEE come from the germline V gene. CDR3 length equals 15 residues.

This clonotype has at least ten counts. The chain carries TRBV10-3 and TRBJ1-5, with TRBD1 as a possible D gene (6 bases). CDR1 and CDR2 (germline): ENHRY, SYGVKD. This CDR3 is 15 amino acids long. Trimming took 2 bases from V and 1 from J, leaving 9 bases between them. The CDR3 protein is CAISEGRGSNQPQHF. The DNA for the CDR3 is TGTGCCATCAGTGAGGGTAGGGGGAGCAATCAGCCCCAGCATTTT.

Regarding this clonotype: This may stem from a read error, because a much larger clone lies one nucleotide away. V is TRBV5-1 and J is TRBJ2-3, with D perhaps given as TRBD1 or TRBD2 (5 bases each). Germline values: CDR1 SGHRS, CDR2 YFSETQ. Deletions cut 0 bases from V and 0 bases from J, with 11 bases between. This CDR3 contains 16 residues. CDR3 sequence reads: CASSLAGGWSTDTQYF. The CDR3 DNA reads as TGCGCCAGCAGCTTGGCTGGGGGTTGGAGCACAGATACGCAGTATTTT.

The chain employs TRBV25-1 and TRBJ2-5, with 12 bases aligning to TRBD1. The V segment lost 5 bases and the J segment 5 bases; nucleotides outside the gene matches: 12. The CDR3 is made up of 17 amino acids. CDR1 MGHDK and CDR2 SYGVNS come from the germline V gene. CDR3 DNA: TGTGCCAGCAGTTCTCTAGCGGGGACAGGGGGCGCCGAGACCCAGTACTTC. Translated: CASSSLAGTGGAETQYF.

This clonotype was recorded at least ten times. The chain joins TRBV20-1 to TRBJ2-7; D is unresolved. Trimming took off 4 bases at V and 0 bases at J, with 13 bases between the two ends. This CDR3 is 14 amino acids long. CDR1 is DFQATT, CDR2 SNEGSKA, per germline (reference sequence). Here the CDR3 reads CSATDRWVSYEQYF. The DNA for the CDR3 is TGCAGTGCTACGGACCGGTGGGTCTCCTACGAGCAGTACTTC.

The gene calls are TRBV9 and TRBJ2-5; D is uncertain. The CDR3 has 14 amino acids. Trimming shortened V by 4 bases and J by 5 bases, and 15 bases separated the two germline ends. CDR1 SGDLS and CDR2 YYNGEE come from the germline V gene. The CDR3 nucleotides read TGTGCCAGCAGCCGAGACGACGCCCTGGAGACCCAGTACTTC. Its protein is CASSRDDALETQYF.

This clonotype was seen a handful of times. The V and J genes are TRBV28 and TRBJ1-5; D perhaps matches TRBD1 (6 bases). Germline CDR1 is MDHEN and CDR2 is SYDVKM. The CDR3 totals 15 residues. Trimming left V 10 bases short and J 5 bases short, with 21 bases between. The CDR3 sequence is CATTQWGRGYQPQHF. CDR3 nucleotide sequence: TGTGCCACCACGCAATGGGGGCGAGGATATCAGCCCCAGCATTTT.

The V call is TRBV4-2, the J call TRBJ2-2, with D possibly being TRBD1 (5 bases). CDR3 length equals 16 residues. Trimming removed 0 bases at V and 1 base at J, with 9 bases between. Germline V gene lookup returns CDR1 LGHNA and CDR2 YNFKEQ. In DNA, the CDR3 is TGTGCCAGCAGCCAAGATCCAGGGATGAACACCGGGGAGCTGTTTTTT. Its translation: CASSQDPGMNTGELFF.